This passage covers 18 T cell receptor beta chains from one sample sequenced in a study of human T cells and chemical hapten exposure. Stated time point: pre-sensitization, week 0. Treatment indicated: therapeutic diphenylcyclopropenone sensitization with weekly scalp DPC. TCRdb used MiXCR to reprocess the RACE reads, holding one entry per CDR3 protein. Of about 51,000 distinct CDR3 sequences in the sample, approximately 8.8% were seen once. The sequencing used whole blood, collected in connection with sensitization to the hapten diphenylcyclopropenone (DPC). The receptors originated from a woman aged 40 to 55 with alopecia areata. Some clones in this sample may be carry-over from other donors' samples.

This clonotype was recorded at least ten times. The rearrangement uses TRBV28 and TRBJ2-7; 12 bases are a match to TRBD1. The CDR3 covers 16 residues. Germline V gene sequence: CDR1 MDHEN, CDR2 SYDVKM. The V gene end was trimmed by 6 bases and the J gene end by 2 bases; junction bases not matched to a gene: 8. CDR3 bases: TGTGCCAGCAGACTCTGGGGGGACAGGGGGCCCTACGAGCAGTACTTC. It specifies CASRLWGDRGPYEQYF.

The V and J genes are TRBV7-2 and TRBJ2-7; 10 bases line up with TRBD2. CDR1 and CDR2 (germline): SGHTA, FQGNSA. The V segment lost 2 bases and the J segment 9 bases; nucleotides outside the gene matches: 13. There are 16 residues in the CDR3. For the CDR3, the DNA is TGTGCCAGCAGCTTACGCACTAGCGGGGTCCCTACGGGGCAGTACTTC. It yields the protein CASSLRTSGVPTGQYF.

This clonotype was detected ten times or more. The chain combines TRBV12-3 or TRBV12-4 with TRBJ2-3; D might be TRBD2 (6 bases). V was pared by 7 bases and J by 2 bases, with 16 bases between. The CDR3 length is 15 residues. The CDR3, as DNA: TGTGCCAGCACCACCAGAGCGGGCCACACAGATACGCAGTATTTT. As protein: CASTTRAGHTDTQYF.

This clonotype was seen ten or more times. The chain is built from TRBV27 and TRBJ2-7; no reliable D call. Germline V gene data show CDR1 as MNHEY and CDR2 as SMNVEV (reference sequence). V shed 2 bases and J shed 2 bases, with 13 bases lying between them. This CDR3 has 15 amino acids. The CDR3 is CASSLSLKSPYEQYF. CDR3 nucleotides: TGTGCCAGCAGTTTAAGCCTAAAGAGCCCCTACGAGCAGTACTTC.

The sample holds many counts of this clonotype. The chain links TRBV30 to TRBJ2-4; TRBD1 agrees at 7 bases. The CDR3 sequence is 13 residues long. Germline CDR1 and CDR2: GTSNPN and SVGIG (reference sequence). V was clipped by 2 bases and J by 5 bases; unmatched bases: 3. The CDR3 DNA sequence: TGTGCCTGGAGTCGGACAGGCCAAAACATTCAGTACTTC. Translation: CAWSRTGQNIQYF.

This clonotype was picked up many times. The chain couples TRBV5-4 to TRBJ2-4; 8 bases agree with TRBD2. Germline V CDR1 and CDR2: SGHNT, YYREEE (reference sequence). J was trimmed by 1 base and V by 4 bases; bases with no gene match: 7. This CDR3 comprises 16 residues. The CDR3 bases are TGTGCCAGCAGCACGGGGACTAGTCCTGCCAAAAACATTCAGTACTTC. Translation gives CASSTGTSPAKNIQYF.

The rearrangement uses TRBV4-1 and TRBJ1-1; D is ambiguous. The CDR3 loop spans 16 amino acids. Germline assignment: CDR1 MGHRA and CDR2 YSYEKL. Deletions cut 4 bases from V and 0 bases from J, with 15 bases between. This CDR3 is CASSLTRPVLNTEAFF. The CDR3 nucleotides read TGCGCCAGCAGCCTCACACGCCCGGTCCTGAACACTGAAGCTTTCTTT.

This clonotype showed up many times. This chain links TRBV6-6 with TRBJ2-7; D gene unclear. V shed 5 bases and J shed 1 base, with 6 bases lying between them. The length of the CDR3 is 12 residues. Germline assignment: CDR1 MNHNY and CDR2 SVGAGI (reference sequence). The CDR3 sequence is CASSPNSYEQYF. The CDR3 DNA reads TGTGCCAGCAGTCCGAATTCCTACGAGCAGTACTTC.

The chain uses TRBV28 and TRBJ2-7; 9 positions match TRBD2. The germline gives CDR1 MDHEN, CDR2 SYDVKM. This CDR3 has 14 amino acids. Trimming at V came to 10 bases and at J to 5 bases, leaving 12 bases not matched to a gene. CDR3 protein: CATSGGGAMNEQYF. DNA for the CDR3: TGTGCCACCTCCGGCGGGGGGGCGATGAACGAGCAGTACTTC.

The J gene is TRBJ1-1, the V gene TRBV2; perhaps TRBD1 as D (5 bases). Germline CDR1 and CDR2: SNHLY and FYNNEI. V was shortened by 5 bases and J by 6 bases, with 13 bases between the two germline ends. The CDR3 length is 13 residues. The DNA of the CDR3 is TGTGCCAGCAGTATGACAGTATCGGCTGAAGCTTTCTTT. It codes for CASSMTVSAEAFF. The complete variable domain, with remaining parts taken from reference TRBV2 and TRBJ1-1, reads EPEVTQTPSHQVTQMGQEVILRCVPISNHLYFYWYRQILGQKVEFLVSFYNNEISEKSEIFDDQFSVERPDGSNFTLKIRSTKLEDSAMYFCASSMTVSAEAFFGQGTRLTVV.

This clonotype came up a few times. The chain has TRBV12-3 or TRBV12-4 and TRBJ1-2; no firm D call. The V end was cut by 9 bases, the J end by 2 bases, with 13 bases between. The CDR3 consists of 13 residues. The CDR3 sequence is CASARAGNYGYTF. The CDR3 DNA sequence: TGTGCCAGTGCAAGGGCGGGGAACTATGGCTACACCTTC.

About this clonotype itself: Possible read error: a much larger clone is one base away. The chain recombines TRBV11-2 with TRBJ2-1; 8 bases are shared with TRBD2. From germline, CDR1 is SGHAT and CDR2 FQNNGV. This CDR3 is 15 amino acids long. CDR3 sequence (DNA): TGTACCAGCAGCTTATCGACGGGGGGGCTGAATGAGCAGTTCTTC. Its translation: CTSSLSTGGLNEQFF.

The gene calls are TRBV4-3 and TRBJ1-3; no clear D gene. Trimming stripped 6 bases from V and 0 bases from J, with 12 bases between. The germline V gene has CDR1 LGHNA and CDR2 YSLEER. The CDR3 totals 15 residues. The CDR3 protein is CASRQTPDSGNTIYF. DNA of the CDR3: TGCGCCAGCAGACAGACCCCAGACTCTGGAAACACCATATATTTT.

At least ten counts were recorded for this clonotype. This chain uses TRBV3-1 with TRBJ1-1, with D possibly being TRBD1 (5 bases). This CDR3 spans 13 amino acids. Per the germline V gene, CDR1 is LGHDT and CDR2 is YNNKEL (reference sequence). The V end was cut by 6 bases, the J end by 10 bases, with 18 bases between. The CDR3 spells CASSRTRDRGAFF. DNA for the CDR3: TGTGCCAGCAGTCGAACCCGGGACCGTGGAGCTTTCTTT.

This chain connects TRBV5-1 to TRBJ2-5, with no clear D. Germline assignment: CDR1 SGHRS and CDR2 YFSETQ. CDR3 length equals 13 residues. With 2 bases removed from V and 5 bases from J, the gap between germline ends came to 10 bases. CDR3: CASSFWPPETQYF. CDR3 coding DNA: TGCGCCAGCAGCTTTTGGCCTCCCGAGACCCAGTACTTC.

This clonotype was recorded at least ten times. CDR3 loop: CASSPRQASSGNTIYF. For the CDR3, the DNA is TGTGCCAGCTCACCACGGCAGGCCAGCTCTGGAAACACCATATATTTT. The chain is built from TRBV18 and TRBJ1-3; D uncertain. The CDR3 covers 16 residues. Trimming cost V 1 base and J 0 bases, with 10 bases left between them. CDR1 and CDR2 from the germline V gene are KGHSH and LQKENI. Full variable domain (outside the CDR3, taken from reference TRBV18 and TRBJ1-3): NAGVMQNPRHLVRRRGQEARLRCSPMKGHSHVYWYRQLPEEGLKFMVYLQKENIIDESGMPKERFSAEFPKEGPSILRIQQVVRGDSAAYFCASSPRQASSGNTIYFGEGSWLTVV.

The table lists this clonotype with many counts. This CDR3 is CASSFKAYEQYF. As DNA, the CDR3 is TGTGCCAGCAGCTTTAAAGCCTACGAGCAGTACTTC. This chain connects TRBV13 to TRBJ2-7; D remains ambiguous. There are 12 residues in the CDR3. From germline, CDR1 is PRHDT and CDR2 FYEKMQ (reference sequence). The V and J ends lost 3 bases and 2 bases respectively, with 5 bases between them. The variable domain in full, with the rest retrieved from reference TRBV13 and TRBJ2-7, is AAGVIQSPRHLIKEKRETATLKCYPIPRHDTVYWYQQGPGQDPQFLISFYEKMQSDKGSIPDRFSAQQFSDYHSELNMSSLELGDSALYFCASSFKAYEQYFGPGTRLTVT.

This chain uses TRBV27 with TRBJ2-7; no reliable D call. In germline, CDR1 is MNHEY, CDR2 SMNVEV (reference sequence). Deletions cut 5 bases from V and 0 bases from J, with 5 bases between. The CDR3 loop spans 12 amino acids. Here the CDR3 DNA reads TGTGCCAGCAGTAACAGCTCCTACGAGCAGTACTTC. Translated, it gives CASSNSSYEQYF.